The clone carrying this T cell receptor (beta chain) was detected many times. The antigen remains unidentified. The authors used template switching to add a universal primer site and gave cDNA unique molecular identifiers. TCRdb re-derived calls from the 5' RACE reads in MiXCR, one entry per CDR3 protein. The sample includes about 300,000 distinct CDR3 sequences, around an eighth of them seen just once. The data originate from a study of identical twins. Findings of the study overall: Memory repertoires lacked the insertion deficit that abundant cord blood beta clonotypes showed. It was cross-sectional statistical analysis, not following the same donors, that the conclusions relied on. For monozygotic twins, models underestimated out-of-frame TCR alpha sharing.

Germline values: CDR1 SGHVS, CDR2 FNYEAQ. Trimming cost V 6 bases and J 6 bases, with 13 bases left between them. This CDR3 is 13 amino acids long. The same data also contributed to another study, on yellow fever vaccine responses in identical twins.

The V and J genes are TRBV7-6 and TRBJ2-3; D is tentatively TRBD1 or TRBD2 (5 bases each). The sequence was obtained from a woman aged 18-35 years in good health. The sequencing input was CD8+ T cells sorted from blood. As DNA, the CDR3 is TGTGCCAGCAGTTCAGACGGGGCGGATACGCAGTATTTT. This codes for CASSSDGADTQYF.